This T cell receptor (beta chain) is drawn from a study of response to subunit inactivated influenza vaccine. Whole-study findings and limits: Authors suggested few new T cells are recruited by each seasonal influenza vaccination.

CDR3 length: 13 residues. V lost 4 bases and J 4 bases, leaving 13 bases between the germline ends. The V gene's germline CDR1 is DFQATT and CDR2 SNEGSKA (reference sequence). Regarding this clonotype: Its antigen is not identified.

TCRdb called the RT-PCR reads again in MiXCR, with one record for every CDR3 protein. The sample lists fewer than 600,000 distinct CDR3 sequences, roughly 7.9% occurring once. The material sequenced was PBMCs from blood, taken around 25 months after vaccination. This receptor was obtained from a man aged 50-75 years who received an inactivated influenza vaccine. This chain uses TRBV20-1 with TRBJ1-2; D is undetermined. Written as DNA, the CDR3 is TGCAGTGCTACAAGCCGGACGAGCTATGGCTACACCTTC. It yields the protein CSATSRTSYGYTF.